The TCR beta chain under discussion was sequenced for a study of response to subunit inactivated influenza vaccine. Germline-derived CDR1 and CDR2 are SQVTM and ANQGSEA. CDR3 length: 12 residues. V was cut by 4 bases and J by 4 bases, with 7 bases left in between. The table lists this clonotype with a few counts. Its specificity is unknown. TCRdb passed the RT-PCR reads through MiXCR, listing each CDR3 protein once. The data contain about 150,000 distinct CDR3 sequences, roughly 10% of them singletons. Study-level points and caveats: Each seasonal influenza vaccination, the authors suggested, recruits few new T cells.

The sequencing here drew on CD8+ T cells sorted from PBMCs, taken around 25 months after vaccination. The source is a man between 50 and 69 years old who received an inactivated influenza vaccine. This chain connects TRBV29-1 to TRBJ2-2; D is unresolved. The CDR3 protein is CSVGASTGELFF. The CDR3 DNA reads as TGCAGCGTTGGGGCCAGCACCGGGGAGCTGTTTTTT.